This T cell receptor beta chain was captured in a study of T-cell reconstitution after alpha-beta-depleted transplantation in children. Ten or more counts support this clonotype. The authors prepared the TCRbeta library with unique molecular identifiers. From the PCR reads, TCRdb called clonotypes with MiXCR, one entry per CDR3 protein. The table lists roughly 300,000 distinct CDR3 sequences, 9% to 12% of them singletons. Germline V gives CDR1 MNHNS, CDR2 SASEGT. The V and J ends lost 1 base and 0 bases respectively, with 11 bases between them. The CDR3 extends over 16 amino acids. The chain has TRBV6-1 and TRBJ2-3, with no clear D. The receptor's source is a human donor who donated a stem cell graft to a child with acute lymphoblastic leukemia. The sequencing here drew on PBMCs from the stem cell graft donor, taken from the stem cell graft. The CDR3 coding sequence is TGTGCCAGCAGTGAAGACCGGACGGCTAGCACAGATACGCAGTATTTT. Its translation is CASSEDRTASTDTQYF.